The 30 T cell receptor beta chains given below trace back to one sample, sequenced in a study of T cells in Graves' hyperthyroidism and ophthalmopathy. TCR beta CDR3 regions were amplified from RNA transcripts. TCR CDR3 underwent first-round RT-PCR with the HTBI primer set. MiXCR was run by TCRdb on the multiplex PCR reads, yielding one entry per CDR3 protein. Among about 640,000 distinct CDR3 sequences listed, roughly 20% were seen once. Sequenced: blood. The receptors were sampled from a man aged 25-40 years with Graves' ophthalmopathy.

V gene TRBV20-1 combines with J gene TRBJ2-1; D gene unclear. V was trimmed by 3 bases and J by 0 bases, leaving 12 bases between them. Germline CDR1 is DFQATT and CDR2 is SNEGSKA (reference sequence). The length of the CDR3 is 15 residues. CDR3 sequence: CSASSSASSYNEQFF. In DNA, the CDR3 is TGCAGTGCTAGTTCCAGCGCCAGCTCCTACAATGAGCAGTTCTTC.

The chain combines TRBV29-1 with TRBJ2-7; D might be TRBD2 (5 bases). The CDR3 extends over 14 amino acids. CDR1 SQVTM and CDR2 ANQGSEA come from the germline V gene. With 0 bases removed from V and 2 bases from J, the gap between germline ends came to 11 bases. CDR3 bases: TGCAGCGTTGAAGAGTCGGGGAAGGCCTACGAGCAGTACTTC. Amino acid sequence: CSVEESGKAYEQYF.

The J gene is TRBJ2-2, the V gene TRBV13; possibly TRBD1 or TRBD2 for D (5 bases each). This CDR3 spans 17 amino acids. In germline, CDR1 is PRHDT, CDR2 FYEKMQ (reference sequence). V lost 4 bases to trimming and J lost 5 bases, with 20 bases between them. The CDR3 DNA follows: TGTGCCAGCAGCTGGTTGGCCCCCGGAGAGGGGACCGGGGAGCTGTTTTTT. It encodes CASSWLAPGEGTGELFF.

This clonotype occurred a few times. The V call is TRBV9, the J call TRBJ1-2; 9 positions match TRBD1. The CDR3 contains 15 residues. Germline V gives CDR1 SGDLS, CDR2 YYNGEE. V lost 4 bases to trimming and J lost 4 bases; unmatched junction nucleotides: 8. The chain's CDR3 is CASSITGGVGYGYTF. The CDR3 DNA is TGTGCCAGCAGCATAACAGGGGGCGTCGGCTATGGCTACACCTTC.

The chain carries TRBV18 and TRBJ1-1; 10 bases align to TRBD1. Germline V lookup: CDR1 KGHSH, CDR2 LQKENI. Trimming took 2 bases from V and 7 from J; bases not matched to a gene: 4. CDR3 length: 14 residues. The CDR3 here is CASSPTGTGVEAFF. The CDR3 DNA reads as TGTGCCAGCTCACCAACCGGGACAGGGGTTGAAGCTTTCTTT.

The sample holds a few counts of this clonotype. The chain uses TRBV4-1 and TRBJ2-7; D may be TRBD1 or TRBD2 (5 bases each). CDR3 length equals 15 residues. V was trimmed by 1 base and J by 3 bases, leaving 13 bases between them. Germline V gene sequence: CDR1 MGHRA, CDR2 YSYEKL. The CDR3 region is CASSQVPGTFYEQYF. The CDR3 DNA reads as TGCGCCAGCAGCCAAGTTCCCGGGACCTTCTACGAGCAGTACTTC.

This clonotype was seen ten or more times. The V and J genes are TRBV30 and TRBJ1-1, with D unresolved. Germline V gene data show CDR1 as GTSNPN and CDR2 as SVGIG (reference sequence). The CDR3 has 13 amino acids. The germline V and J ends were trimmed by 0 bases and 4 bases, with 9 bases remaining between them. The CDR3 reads CAWSVVWGTEAFF. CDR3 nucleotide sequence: TGTGCCTGGAGTGTAGTTTGGGGCACTGAAGCTTTCTTT.

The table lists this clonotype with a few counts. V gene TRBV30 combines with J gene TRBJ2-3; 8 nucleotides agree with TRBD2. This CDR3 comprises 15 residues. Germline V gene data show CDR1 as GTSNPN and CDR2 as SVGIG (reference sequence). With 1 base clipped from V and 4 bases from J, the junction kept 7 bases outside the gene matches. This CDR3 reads CAWSGTAGGADTQYF. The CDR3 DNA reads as TGTGCCTGGAGTGGGACGGCGGGAGGCGCAGATACGCAGTATTTT.

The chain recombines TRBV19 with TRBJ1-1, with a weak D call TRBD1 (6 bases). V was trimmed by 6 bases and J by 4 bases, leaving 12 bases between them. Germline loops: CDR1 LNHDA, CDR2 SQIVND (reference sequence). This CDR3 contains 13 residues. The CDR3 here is CASRTQGSTEAFF. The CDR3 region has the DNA TGTGCCAGTAGAACCCAGGGGTCCACTGAAGCTTTCTTT. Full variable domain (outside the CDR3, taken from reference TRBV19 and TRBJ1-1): DGGITQSPKYLFRKEGQNVTLSCEQNLNHDAMYWYRQDPGQGLRLIYYSQIVNDFQKGDIAEGYSVSREKKESFPLTVTSAQKNPTAFYLCASRTQGSTEAFFGQGTRLTVV.

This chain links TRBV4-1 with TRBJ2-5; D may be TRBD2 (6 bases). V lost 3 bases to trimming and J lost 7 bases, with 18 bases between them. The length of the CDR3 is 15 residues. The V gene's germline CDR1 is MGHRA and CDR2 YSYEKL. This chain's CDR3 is CASSHLTSGDVTQYF. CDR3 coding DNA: TGCGCCAGCAGCCACCTCACCTCGGGGGATGTGACCCAGTACTTC.

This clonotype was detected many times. Written as DNA, the CDR3 is TGCGCCAGCAGCGCGGACCAGGGGCGCGAGCAGTACTTC. Encoded protein: CASSADQGREQYF. The chain carries TRBV5-1 and TRBJ2-7; D may be TRBD1 (6 bases). This CDR3 spans 13 amino acids. Trimming shortened V by 4 bases and J by 6 bases, and 14 bases separated the two germline ends. From germline, CDR1 is SGHRS and CDR2 YFSETQ.

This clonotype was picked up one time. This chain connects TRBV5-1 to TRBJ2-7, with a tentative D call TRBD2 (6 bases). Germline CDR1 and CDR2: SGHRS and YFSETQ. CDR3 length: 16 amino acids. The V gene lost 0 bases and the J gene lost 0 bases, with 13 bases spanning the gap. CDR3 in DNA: TGCGCCAGCAGCTTGGTTAGCGGACCCTCCTCCTACGAGCAGTACTTC. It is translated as CASSLVSGPSSYEQYF.

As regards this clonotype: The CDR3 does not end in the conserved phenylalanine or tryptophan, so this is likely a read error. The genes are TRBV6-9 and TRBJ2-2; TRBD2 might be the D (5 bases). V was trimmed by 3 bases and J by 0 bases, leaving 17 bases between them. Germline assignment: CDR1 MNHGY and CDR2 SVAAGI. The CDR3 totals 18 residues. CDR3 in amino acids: CASSYGLNRAPNTGELFL. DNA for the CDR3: TGTGCCAGCAGTTACGGACTTAACAGAGCACCGAACACCGGGGAGCTGTTTCTT.

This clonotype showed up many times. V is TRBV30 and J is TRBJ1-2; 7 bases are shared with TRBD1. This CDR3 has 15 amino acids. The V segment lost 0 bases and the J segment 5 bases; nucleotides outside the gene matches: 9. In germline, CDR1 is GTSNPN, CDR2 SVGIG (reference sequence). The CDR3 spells CAWSVLAGGEYGYTF. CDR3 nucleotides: TGTGCCTGGAGTGTACTCGCAGGGGGTGAATATGGCTACACCTTC.

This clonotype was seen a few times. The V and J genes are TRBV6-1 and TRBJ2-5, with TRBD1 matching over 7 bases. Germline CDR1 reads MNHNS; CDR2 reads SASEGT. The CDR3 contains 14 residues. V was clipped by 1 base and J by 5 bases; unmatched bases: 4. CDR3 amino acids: CASSEGGGWETQYF. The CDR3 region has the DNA TGTGCCAGCAGTGAAGGAGGGGGCTGGGAGACCCAGTACTTC.

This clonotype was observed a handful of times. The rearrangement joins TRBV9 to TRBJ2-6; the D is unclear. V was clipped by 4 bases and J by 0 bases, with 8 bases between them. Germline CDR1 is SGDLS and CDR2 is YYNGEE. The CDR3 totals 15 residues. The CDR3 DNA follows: TGTGCCAGCAGCCTACGTAACTCTGGGGCCAACGTCCTGACTTTC. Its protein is CASSLRNSGANVLTF.

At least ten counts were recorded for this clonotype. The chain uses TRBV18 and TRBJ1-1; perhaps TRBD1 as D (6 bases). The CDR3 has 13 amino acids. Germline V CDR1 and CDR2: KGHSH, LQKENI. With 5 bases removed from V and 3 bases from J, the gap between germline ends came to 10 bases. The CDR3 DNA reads TGTGCCAGCTCAATCCACAGGGACACTGAAGCTTTCTTT. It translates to CASSIHRDTEAFF. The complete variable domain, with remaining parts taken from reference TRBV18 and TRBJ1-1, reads NAGVMQNPRHLVRRRGQEARLRCSPMKGHSHVYWYRQLPEEGLKFMVYLQKENIIDESGMPKERFSAEFPKEGPSILRIQQVVRGDSAAYFCASSIHRDTEAFFGQGTRLTVV.

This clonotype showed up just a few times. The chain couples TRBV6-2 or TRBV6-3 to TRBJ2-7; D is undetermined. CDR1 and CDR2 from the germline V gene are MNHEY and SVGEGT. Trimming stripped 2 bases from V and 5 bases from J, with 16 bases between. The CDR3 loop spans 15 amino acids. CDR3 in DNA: TGTGCCAGCAGTTACCACAATCCAGGTTCGAACGAGCAGTACTTC. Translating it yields CASSYHNPGSNEQYF.

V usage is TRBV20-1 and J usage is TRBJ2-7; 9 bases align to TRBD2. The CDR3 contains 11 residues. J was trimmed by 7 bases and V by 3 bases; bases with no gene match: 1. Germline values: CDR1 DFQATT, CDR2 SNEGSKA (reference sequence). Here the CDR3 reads CSARTSGEQYF. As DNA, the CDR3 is TGCAGTGCTAGGACTAGCGGTGAGCAGTACTTC.

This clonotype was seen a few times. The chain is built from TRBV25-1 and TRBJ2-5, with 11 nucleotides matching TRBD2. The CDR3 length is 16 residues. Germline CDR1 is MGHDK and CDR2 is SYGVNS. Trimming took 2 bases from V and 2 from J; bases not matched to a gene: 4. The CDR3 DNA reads TGTGCCAGCAGTGAAGGGCTAGCGGGAGGACAAGAGACCCAGTACTTC. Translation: CASSEGLAGGQETQYF.

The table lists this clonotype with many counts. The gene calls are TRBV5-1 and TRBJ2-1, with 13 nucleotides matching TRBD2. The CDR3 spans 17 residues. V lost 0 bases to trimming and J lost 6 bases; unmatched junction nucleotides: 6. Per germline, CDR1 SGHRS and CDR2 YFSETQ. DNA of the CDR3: TGCGCCAGCAGCTTGGGGTTACGGACTAGCGGGGGCAATGAGCAGTTCTTC. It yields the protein CASSLGLRTSGGNEQFF.

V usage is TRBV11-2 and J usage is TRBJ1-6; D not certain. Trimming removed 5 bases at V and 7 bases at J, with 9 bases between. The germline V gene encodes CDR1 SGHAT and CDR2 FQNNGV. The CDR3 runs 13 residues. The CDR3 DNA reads TGTGCCAGCAGCCCGATCACGAATTCACCCCTCCACTTT. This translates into CASSPITNSPLHF. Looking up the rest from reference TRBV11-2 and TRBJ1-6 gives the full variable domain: EAGVAQSPRYKIIEKRQSVAFWCNPISGHATLYWYQQILGQGPKLLIQFQNNGVVDDSQLPKDRFSAERLKGVDSTLKIQPAKLEDSAVYLCASSPITNSPLHFGNGTRLTVT.

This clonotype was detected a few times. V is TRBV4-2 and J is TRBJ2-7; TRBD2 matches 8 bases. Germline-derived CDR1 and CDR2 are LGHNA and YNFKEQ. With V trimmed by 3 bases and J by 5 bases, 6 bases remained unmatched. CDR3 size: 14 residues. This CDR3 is CASSQPGTSDEQYF. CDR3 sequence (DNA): TGTGCCAGCAGCCAGCCCGGGACTAGTGACGAGCAGTACTTC.

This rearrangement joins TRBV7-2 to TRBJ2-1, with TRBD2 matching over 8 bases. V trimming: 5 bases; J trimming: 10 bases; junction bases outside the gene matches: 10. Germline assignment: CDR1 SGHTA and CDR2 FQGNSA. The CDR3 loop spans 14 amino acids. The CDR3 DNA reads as TGTGCCAGCAGCGGTTATAGTAGCGGGACAGAGCAGTTCTTC. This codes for CASSGYSSGTEQFF.

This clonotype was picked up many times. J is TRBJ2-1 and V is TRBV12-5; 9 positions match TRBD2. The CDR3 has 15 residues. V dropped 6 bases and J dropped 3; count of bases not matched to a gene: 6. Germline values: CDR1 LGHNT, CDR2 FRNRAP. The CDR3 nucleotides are TGTGCTAGTGGATTAGCGGGAGTTGGCTACAATGAGCAGTTCTTC. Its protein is CASGLAGVGYNEQFF.

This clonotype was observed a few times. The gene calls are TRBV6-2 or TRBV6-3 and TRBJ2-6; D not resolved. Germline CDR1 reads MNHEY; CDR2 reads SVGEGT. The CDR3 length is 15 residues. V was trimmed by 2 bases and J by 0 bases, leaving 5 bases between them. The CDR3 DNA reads TGTGCCAGCAGTTACCGAGTCTCTGGGGCCAACGTCCTGACTTTC. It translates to CASSYRVSGANVLTF.

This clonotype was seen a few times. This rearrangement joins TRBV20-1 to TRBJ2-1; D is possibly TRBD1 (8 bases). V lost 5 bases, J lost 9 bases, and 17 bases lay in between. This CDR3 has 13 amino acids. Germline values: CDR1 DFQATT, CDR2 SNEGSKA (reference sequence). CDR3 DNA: TGCAGTGCTCTCAGGACAGGGACTATTGAGCAGTTCTTC. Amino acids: CSALRTGTIEQFF.

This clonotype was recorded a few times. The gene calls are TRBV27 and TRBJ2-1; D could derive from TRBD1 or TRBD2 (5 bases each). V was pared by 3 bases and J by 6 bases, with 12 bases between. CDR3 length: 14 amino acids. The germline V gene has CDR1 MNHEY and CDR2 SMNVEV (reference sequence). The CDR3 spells CASSLTPGGNEQFF. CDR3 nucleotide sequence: TGTGCCAGCAGTTTGACTCCTGGGGGCAATGAGCAGTTCTTC.

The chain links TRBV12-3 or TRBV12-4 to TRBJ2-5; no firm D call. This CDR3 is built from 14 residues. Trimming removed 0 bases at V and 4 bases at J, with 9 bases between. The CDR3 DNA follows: TGTGCCAGCAGTTTAGCGATATCGCGAGAGACCCAGTACTTC. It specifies CASSLAISRETQYF.

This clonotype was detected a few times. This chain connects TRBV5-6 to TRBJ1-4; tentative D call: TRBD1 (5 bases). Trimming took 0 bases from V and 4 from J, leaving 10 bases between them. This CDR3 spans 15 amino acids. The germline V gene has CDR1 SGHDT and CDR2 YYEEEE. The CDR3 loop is CASSLGGGFNEKLFF. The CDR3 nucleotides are TGTGCCAGCAGCTTGGGGGGCGGCTTTAATGAAAAACTGTTTTTT.